This T cell receptor (beta chain) came from a study of vaccination effects on CD4 cells after COVID-19. Study context: Viral peptide pools were used in the ViraFEST assay to expand antigen-specific CD4+ T cells, and sequencing came afterward. Post-vaccine samples followed the second dose by a median of 72 days. Findings and caveats of the study: Marked clonal contraction of infection- and vaccine-induced clones was seen late after vaccination.

CDR3 size: 18 residues. Per germline, CDR1 LNHDA and CDR2 SQIVND (reference sequence). V was cut by 8 bases and J by 6 bases, with 31 bases left in between. For this clone: Its antigen remains unknown.

Here immunoSEQ multiplex PCR was the method, and the copy in TCRdb shows in-frame clones only, minus some. Among about 73,000 clones listed, less than 75% were seen once. Culturing for 10 days preceded CD4+ T cell isolation. The cohort was immunized with two doses of either the BNT162b2 or mRNA-1273 vaccine. The chain uses TRBV19 and TRBJ1-1; a possible D gene is TRBD1 (6 bases). The source is a human donor who received a COVID-19 vaccine. This specimen consisted of CD4+ T cells from PBMCs cultured without peptide, obtained after COVID-19 vaccination. CDR3 protein: CASVPRAGAYLVRSEAFF. CDR3 nucleotide sequence: TGTGCCAGTGTCCCTAGGGCAGGGGCCTACTTAGTCCGTTCTGAAGCTTTCTTT.